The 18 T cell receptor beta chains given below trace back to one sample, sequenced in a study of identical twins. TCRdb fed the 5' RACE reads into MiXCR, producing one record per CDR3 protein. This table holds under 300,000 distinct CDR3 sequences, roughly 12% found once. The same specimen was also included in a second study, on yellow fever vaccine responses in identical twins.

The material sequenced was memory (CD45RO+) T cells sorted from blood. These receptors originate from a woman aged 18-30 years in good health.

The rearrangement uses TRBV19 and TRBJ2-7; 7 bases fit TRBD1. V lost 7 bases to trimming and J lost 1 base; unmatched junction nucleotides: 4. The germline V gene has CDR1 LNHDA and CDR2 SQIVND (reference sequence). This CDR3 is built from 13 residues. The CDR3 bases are TGTGCCAGTACCGAGGGGGCTTCCTACGAGCAGTACTTC. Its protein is CASTEGASYEQYF.

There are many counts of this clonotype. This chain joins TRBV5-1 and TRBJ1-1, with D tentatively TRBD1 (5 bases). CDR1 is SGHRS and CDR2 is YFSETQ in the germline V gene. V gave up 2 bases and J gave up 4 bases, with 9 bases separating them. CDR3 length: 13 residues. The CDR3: CASSFFQGTEAFF. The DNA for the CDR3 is TGCGCCAGCAGCTTCTTTCAGGGCACTGAAGCTTTCTTT.

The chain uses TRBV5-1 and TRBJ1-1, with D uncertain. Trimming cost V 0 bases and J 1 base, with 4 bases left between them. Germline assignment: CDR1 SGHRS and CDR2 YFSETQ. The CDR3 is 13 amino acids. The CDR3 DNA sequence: TGCGCCAGCAGCTTGGATGCGAACACTGAAGCTTTCTTT. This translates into CASSLDANTEAFF.

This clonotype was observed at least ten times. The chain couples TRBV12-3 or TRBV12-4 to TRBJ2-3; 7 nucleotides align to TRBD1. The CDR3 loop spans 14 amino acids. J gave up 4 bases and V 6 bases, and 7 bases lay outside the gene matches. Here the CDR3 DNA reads TGTGCCAGCAGCCGGACAGGACCGGCAGATACGCAGTATTTT. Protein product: CASSRTGPADTQYF.

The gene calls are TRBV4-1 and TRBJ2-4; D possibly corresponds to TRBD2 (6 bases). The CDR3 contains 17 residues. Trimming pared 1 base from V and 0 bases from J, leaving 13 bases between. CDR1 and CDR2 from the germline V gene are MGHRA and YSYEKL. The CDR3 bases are TGCGCCAGCAGCCAAGGCAATATGGGACTAGCCAAAAACATTCAGTACTTC. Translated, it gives CASSQGNMGLAKNIQYF.

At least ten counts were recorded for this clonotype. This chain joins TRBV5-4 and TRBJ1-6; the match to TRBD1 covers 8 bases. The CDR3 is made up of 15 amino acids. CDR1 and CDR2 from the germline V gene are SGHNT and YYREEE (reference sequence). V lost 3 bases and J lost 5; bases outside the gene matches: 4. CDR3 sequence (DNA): TGTGCCAGCAGCTCGAGGACAGGGAATAATTCACCCCTCCACTTT. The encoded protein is CASSSRTGNNSPLHF.

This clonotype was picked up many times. The CDR3 DNA follows: TGTGCCAGCAGGGCCGGACAGGCTCGTAGCGAGCAGTACTTC. Translating it yields CASRAGQARSEQYF. The V and J genes are TRBV28 and TRBJ2-7; TRBD1 aligns across 7 bases. The CDR3 is made up of 14 amino acids. The V gene end was trimmed by 6 bases and the J gene end by 6 bases; junction bases not matched to a gene: 11. From germline, CDR1 is MDHEN and CDR2 SYDVKM. Complete variable domain (other parts from reference TRBV28 and TRBJ2-7): DVKVTQSSRYLVKRTGEKVFLECVQDMDHENMFWYRQDPGLGLRLIYFSYDVKMKEKGDIPEGYSVSREKKERFSLILESASTNQTSMYLCASRAGQARSEQYFGPGTRLTVT.

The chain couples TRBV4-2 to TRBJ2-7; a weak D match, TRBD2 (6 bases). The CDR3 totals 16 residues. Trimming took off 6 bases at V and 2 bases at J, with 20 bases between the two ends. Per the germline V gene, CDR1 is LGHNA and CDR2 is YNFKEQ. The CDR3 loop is CASSEGWGGATYEQYF. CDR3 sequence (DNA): TGTGCCAGCAGTGAGGGATGGGGCGGGGCTACCTACGAGCAGTACTTC.

The CDR3 loop reads CASSSGGSYNEQFF. CDR3 coding DNA: TGCGCCAGCAGTAGCGGGGGCTCCTACAATGAGCAGTTCTTC. V gene TRBV5-1 combines with J gene TRBJ2-1; 9 nucleotides align to TRBD2. The J segment lost 0 bases and the V segment lost 5 bases, leaving 0 bases of the junction unmatched. Germline V CDR1 and CDR2: SGHRS, YFSETQ. The CDR3 contains 14 residues.

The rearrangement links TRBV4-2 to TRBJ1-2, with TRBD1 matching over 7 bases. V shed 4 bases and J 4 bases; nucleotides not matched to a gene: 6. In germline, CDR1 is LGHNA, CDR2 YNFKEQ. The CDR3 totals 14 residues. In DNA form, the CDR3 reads TGTGCCAGCAGCCTAGCGGGACAGACCTATGGCTACACCTTC. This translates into CASSLAGQTYGYTF.

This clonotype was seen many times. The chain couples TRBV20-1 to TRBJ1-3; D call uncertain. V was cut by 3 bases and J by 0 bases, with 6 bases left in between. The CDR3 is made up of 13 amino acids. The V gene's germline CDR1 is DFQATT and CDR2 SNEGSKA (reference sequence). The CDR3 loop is CSARKYSGNTIYF. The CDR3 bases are TGCAGTGCTAGGAAATACTCTGGAAACACCATATATTTT.

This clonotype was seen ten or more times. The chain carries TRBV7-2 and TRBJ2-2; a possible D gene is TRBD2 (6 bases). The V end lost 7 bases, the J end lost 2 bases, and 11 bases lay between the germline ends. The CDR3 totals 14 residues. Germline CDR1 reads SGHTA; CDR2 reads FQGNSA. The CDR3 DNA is TGTGCCAGCAAATGGGACTTCAACACCGGGGAGCTGTTTTTT. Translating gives CASKWDFNTGELFF.

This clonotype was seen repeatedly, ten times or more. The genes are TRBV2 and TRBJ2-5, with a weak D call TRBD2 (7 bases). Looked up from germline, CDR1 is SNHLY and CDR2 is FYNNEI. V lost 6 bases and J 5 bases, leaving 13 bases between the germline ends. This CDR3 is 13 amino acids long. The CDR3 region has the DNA TGTGCCAGCAGCGGCGGGGGCGGTGAGACCCAGTACTTC. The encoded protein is CASSGGGGETQYF.

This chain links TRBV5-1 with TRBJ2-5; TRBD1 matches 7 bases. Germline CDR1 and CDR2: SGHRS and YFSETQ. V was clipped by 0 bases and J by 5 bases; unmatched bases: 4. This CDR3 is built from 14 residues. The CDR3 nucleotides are TGCGCCAGCAGCTTGGTGGGACAGCGGGAGACCCAGTACTTC. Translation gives CASSLVGQRETQYF.

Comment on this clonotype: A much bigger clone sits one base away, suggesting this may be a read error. The CDR3 here is CASSFPHGGGYTF. The CDR3 nucleotides are TGTGCCAGCAGTTTCCCCCATGGAGGCGGCTACACCTTC. The rearrangement joins TRBV12-3 or TRBV12-4 to TRBJ1-2; D unresolved. CDR3 length: 13 residues. Trimming removed 3 bases from V and 8 bases from J, with 13 bases in between.

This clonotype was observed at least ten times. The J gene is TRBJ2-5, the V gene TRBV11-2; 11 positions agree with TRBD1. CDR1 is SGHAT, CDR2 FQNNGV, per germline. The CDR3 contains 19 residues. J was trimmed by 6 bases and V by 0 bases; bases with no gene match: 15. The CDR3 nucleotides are TGTGCCAGCAGCTTAGACCTAAGGACAGGGGGCGCATCCACGAAGACCCAGTACTTC. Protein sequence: CASSLDLRTGGASTKTQYF.

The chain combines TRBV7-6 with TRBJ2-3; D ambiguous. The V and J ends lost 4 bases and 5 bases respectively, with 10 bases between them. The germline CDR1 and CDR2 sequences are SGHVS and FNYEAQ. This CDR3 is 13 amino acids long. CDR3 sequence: CASSSAVGDTQYF. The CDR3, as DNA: TGTGCCAGCAGCTCCGCGGTTGGAGATACGCAGTATTTT.

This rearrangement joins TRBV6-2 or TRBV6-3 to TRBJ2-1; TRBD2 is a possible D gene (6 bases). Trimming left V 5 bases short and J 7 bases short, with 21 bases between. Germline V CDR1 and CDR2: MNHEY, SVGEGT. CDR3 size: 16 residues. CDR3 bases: TGTGCCAGCAGTCCCATTAGCGGATACCCTAGGAATGAGCAGTTCTTC. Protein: CASSPISGYPRNEQFF.